Below are 11 T cell receptor beta chains sequenced from a single sample in a study of T cell changes during pregnancy in multiple sclerosis. Sequenced by immunoSEQ multiplex PCR; TCRdb stores in-frame clones only, minus some. The sample contains 50,000 to 75,000 clones, around 90% of which appear only once. Sequences were derived from peripheral blood, sampled in the third trimester of pregnancy. Receptors were obtained from a female donor in good health, enrolled as a control in a pregnancy study.

This chain links TRBV19 with TRBJ2-1; possible D gene TRBD2, 5 bases. The CDR3 runs 14 residues. Germline CDR1 reads LNHDA; CDR2 reads SQIVND (reference sequence). Trimming removed 3 bases at V and 10 bases at J, with 16 bases between. The CDR3 spells CASSMARASNEQFF. The CDR3 nucleotides are TGTGCCAGTAGTATGGCGAGGGCTAGCAACGAGCAGTTCTTC.

The V gene is TRBV4-1, the J gene TRBJ1-5, with 7 bases that match TRBD1. Per germline, CDR1 MGHRA and CDR2 YSYEKL. Trimming took 5 bases from V and 0 from J; bases not matched to a gene: 4. This CDR3 comprises 15 residues. The CDR3 reads CASSLGQDSNQPQHF. CDR3 in DNA: TGCGCCAGCAGCTTAGGACAGGATAGCAATCAGCCCCAGCATTTT.

V and J are TRBV9 and TRBJ2-1; TRBD2 matches at 16 bases. Germline-derived CDR1 and CDR2 are SGDLS and YYNGEE. CDR3 length: 20 residues. The V and J ends lost 4 bases and 1 base, in that order; junction bases with no gene match: 11. The CDR3 DNA reads TGTGCCAGCAGCCCTCGGGCCGGGACTAGCGGGGGGGCGTCCTACAATGAGCAGTTCTTC. Protein product: CASSPRAGTSGGASYNEQFF.

The V call is TRBV15, the J call TRBJ1-5; D gene unclear. CDR3 length equals 16 residues. The germline V gene has CDR1 LNHNV and CDR2 YYDKDF (reference sequence). The V gene lost 0 bases and the J gene lost 2 bases, with 11 bases spanning the gap. This CDR3 is CATSRDLPRGNQPQHF. The DNA for the CDR3 is TGTGCCACCAGCAGAGACCTTCCCCGGGGCAATCAGCCCCAGCATTTT.

The chain uses TRBV18 and TRBJ2-3, with 9 positions matching TRBD2. CDR3 length: 19 residues. Trimming at V came to 0 bases and at J to 2 bases, leaving 12 bases not matched to a gene. Germline CDR1 and CDR2: KGHSH and LQKENI. The CDR3 here is CASSPPKRGATIFTDTQYF. The DNA for the CDR3 is TGTGCCAGCTCACCACCGAAGCGGGGGGCCACAATCTTCACAGATACGCAGTATTTT.

The V gene is TRBV11-2, the J gene TRBJ1-1, with 9 bases lining up with TRBD1. Per the germline V gene, CDR1 is SGHAT and CDR2 is FQNNGV. The CDR3 runs to 17 residues. J lost 1 base, V lost 4 bases, and 10 bases had no gene match. The CDR3 sequence: CASSSRPGTGKNTEAFF. The CDR3 nucleotides are TGTGCCAGCAGCTCACGTCCCGGGACAGGGAAGAACACTGAAGCTTTCTTT.

This rearrangement joins TRBV2 to TRBJ1-2, with 8 bases fitting TRBD1. The CDR3 covers 14 residues. The V gene end was trimmed by 6 bases and the J gene end by 5 bases; junction bases not matched to a gene: 8. Germline CDR1 SNHLY, CDR2 FYNNEI. The DNA of the CDR3 is TGTGCCAGCAGCGACCAGGGGGCGGCGTATGGCTACACCTTC. Residues: CASSDQGAAYGYTF.

This clone has more than one count but fewer than ten. This rearrangement joins TRBV5-4 to TRBJ1-1; tentative D call: TRBD1 (6 bases). The CDR3 runs 14 residues. V dropped 3 bases and J dropped 0 bases, with 9 bases sitting between them. Looked up from germline, CDR1 is SGHNT and CDR2 is YYREEE (reference sequence). The CDR3 bases are TGTGCCAGCAGCTATGGACAGATGAACACTGAAGCTTTCTTT. This gives the protein CASSYGQMNTEAFF.

V gene TRBV9 combines with J gene TRBJ2-1, with a tentative D call TRBD1 (6 bases). Germline loops: CDR1 SGDLS, CDR2 YYNGEE. This CDR3 comprises 15 residues. V lost 2 bases, J lost 2 bases, and 11 bases lay in between. The CDR3 sequence: CASSVTGNPYNEQFF. The CDR3 region has the DNA TGTGCCAGCAGCGTTACAGGGAACCCCTACAATGAGCAGTTCTTC.

The chain is built from TRBV30 and TRBJ1-1; TRBD1 aligns across 9 bases. With 2 bases clipped from V and 11 bases from J, the junction kept 6 bases outside the gene matches. This CDR3 is 12 amino acids long. Germline V CDR1 and CDR2: GTSNPN, SVGIG (reference sequence). CDR3 DNA: TGTGCCTGGAGTCCTCGGACAGGGGAGGCTTTCTTT. This codes for CAWSPRTGEAFF.

This chain joins TRBV4-1 and TRBJ2-7; 8 bases are a match to TRBD2. Germline-derived CDR1 and CDR2 are MGHRA and YSYEKL. The CDR3 consists of 16 residues. Germline trimming cut 3 bases from V and 0 bases from J; bases unmatched to any gene: 7. The CDR3 loop is CASSHEGGGFSYEQYF. CDR3 nucleotide sequence: TGCGCCAGCAGCCATGAGGGCGGGGGGTTCTCCTACGAGCAGTACTTC.